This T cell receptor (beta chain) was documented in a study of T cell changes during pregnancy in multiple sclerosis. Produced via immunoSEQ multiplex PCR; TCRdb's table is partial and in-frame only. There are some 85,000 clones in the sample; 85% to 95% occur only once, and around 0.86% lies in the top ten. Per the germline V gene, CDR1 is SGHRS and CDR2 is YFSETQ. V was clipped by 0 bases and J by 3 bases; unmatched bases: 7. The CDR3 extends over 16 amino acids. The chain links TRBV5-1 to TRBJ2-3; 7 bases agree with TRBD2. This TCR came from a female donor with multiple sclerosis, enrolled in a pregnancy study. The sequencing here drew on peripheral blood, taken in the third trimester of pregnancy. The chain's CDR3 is CASSLESSGKTDTQYF. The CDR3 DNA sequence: TGCGCCAGCAGCTTGGAATCTAGCGGAAAAACAGATACGCAGTATTTT.